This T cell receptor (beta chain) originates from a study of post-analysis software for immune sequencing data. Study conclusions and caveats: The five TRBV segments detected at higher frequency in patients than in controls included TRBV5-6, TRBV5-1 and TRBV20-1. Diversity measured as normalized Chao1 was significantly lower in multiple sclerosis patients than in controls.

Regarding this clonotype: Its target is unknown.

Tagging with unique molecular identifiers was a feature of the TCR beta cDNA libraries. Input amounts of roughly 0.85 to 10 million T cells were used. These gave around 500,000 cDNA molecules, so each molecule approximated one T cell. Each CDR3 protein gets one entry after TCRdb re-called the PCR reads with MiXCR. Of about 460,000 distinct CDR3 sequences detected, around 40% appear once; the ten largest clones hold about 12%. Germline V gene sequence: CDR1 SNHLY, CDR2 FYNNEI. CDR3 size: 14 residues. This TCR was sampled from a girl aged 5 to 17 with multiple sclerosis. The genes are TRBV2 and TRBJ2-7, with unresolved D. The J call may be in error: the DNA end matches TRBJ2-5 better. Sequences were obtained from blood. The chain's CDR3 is CASSESGEGETQYF. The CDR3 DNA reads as TGTGCCAGCAGTGAATCTGGGGAAGGGGAGACCCAGTACTTC.